This T cell receptor beta chain was sequenced during a study of T cell responses to AZD1222 COVID-19 vaccine. Overall study context: Second-dose intervals of approximately 4 or approximately 12 weeks were pooled. Whole-study findings and limits: Reportedly, nearly half the spike-specific TCRs target unmutated variant regions. Dominant at 160-218 and 743-854, vaccine-associated CD4 TCRs also spanned spike.

V gave up 4 bases and J gave up 3 bases, with 7 bases separating them. CDR3 length equals 12 residues. Germline V gene lookup returns CDR1 LGHNA and CDR2 YSLEER. As concerns this clone: Its antigen is not identified.

Profiled with immunoSEQ multiplex PCR; TCRdb holds only in-frame clones, not every one. The sample lists about 160,000 clones, 80% to 95% occurring once. This TCR derives from an adult in good health. The specimen was peripheral blood, collected on day 0 of AZD1222 vaccination. The chain links TRBV4-3 to TRBJ2-7; D not certain. This chain's CDR3 is CASSLDNYEQYF. CDR3 bases: TGCGCCAGCAGCCTAGATAACTACGAGCAGTACTTC.